The following is a TCR beta chain sequence with its context. The assay was immunoSEQ multiplex PCR, and TCRdb's table has in-frame clones only and misses some. The data hold roughly 53,000 clones, with roughly 92% observed a single time. The record originates from a study of T cell changes during pregnancy in multiple sclerosis. The CDR3 covers 13 residues. The germline V gene has CDR1 SGDLS and CDR2 YYNGEE. V was clipped by 0 bases and J by 3 bases, with 6 bases between them. J is TRBJ1-2 and V is TRBV9; D uncertain. The sequencing here drew on CD4+ T cells from peripheral blood mononuclear cells, taken in the third trimester of pregnancy. This TCR derives from a female donor with multiple sclerosis, enrolled in a pregnancy study. CDR3 sequence (DNA): TGTGCCAGCAGCGTAGGGGCTCACTATGGCTACACCTTC. Its protein product is CASSVGAHYGYTF.